This T cell receptor (beta chain) derives from a study of blood T cell repertoires in COVID-19. Profiled with immunoSEQ multiplex PCR; TCRdb holds only in-frame clones, not every one. The table records more than 200,000 clones, around nine tenths of them present only once. This clone occurred once. Each recovered donor of Cohort 3 presented with two negative PCRs, clearance, or symptom resolution. The CDR3 spans 15 residues. Per germline, CDR1 SGHRS and CDR2 YFSETQ. V was cut by 0 bases and J by 6 bases, with 16 bases left in between. Source material: PBMCs or T cells enriched from blood (not recorded which). The sequence was obtained from a man aged 30 to 39 who had recovered from COVID-19. The J gene is TRBJ2-7, the V gene TRBV5-1; possible D gene TRBD2, 6 bases. As DNA, the CDR3 is TGCGCCAGCAGCTTGGGAGGAGGGCCCTCCGGCGAGCAGTACTTC. Protein sequence: CASSLGGGPSGEQYF.